This T cell receptor (beta chain) was identified during a study of T-cell memory formation after mild COVID-19. Study in general: TCR clusters mostly belonged to single donors.

This clonotype was observed a few times. Its cognate antigen is unknown. Constant-segment primers served in 5'RACE that generated TCR alpha and TCR beta cDNA libraries bearing sample barcodes and UMIs. MiXCR, run by TCRdb on the 5' RACE reads, gives a single entry per CDR3 protein. The sample has some 40,000 distinct CDR3 sequences; 6% to 9.5% are singletons. Germline V lookup: CDR1 SGHTA, CDR2 FQGNSA. The length of the CDR3 is 16 residues. The V end lost 2 bases, the J end lost 0 bases, and 13 bases lay between the germline ends. Findings of the study overall: Later expanders leaned toward CD4+, whereas clones contracting from day 15 to 85 were balanced CD4/CD8. There were some responding clones in pre-infection memory, which suggested that cross-reactive memory had joined.

This clonotype was obtained from a man younger than 35 who had mild COVID-19 (a few samples of this study predate the infection). Cell type and time point are not known. The genes are TRBV7-2 and TRBJ1-1; D is unclear. The sample comprised PBMCs or a T cell subset sorted from them (not recorded which). The chain's CDR3 is CASSLFGVTMNTEAFF. CDR3 nucleotides: TGTGCCAGCAGCTTATTTGGGGTAACGATGAACACTGAAGCTTTCTTT.